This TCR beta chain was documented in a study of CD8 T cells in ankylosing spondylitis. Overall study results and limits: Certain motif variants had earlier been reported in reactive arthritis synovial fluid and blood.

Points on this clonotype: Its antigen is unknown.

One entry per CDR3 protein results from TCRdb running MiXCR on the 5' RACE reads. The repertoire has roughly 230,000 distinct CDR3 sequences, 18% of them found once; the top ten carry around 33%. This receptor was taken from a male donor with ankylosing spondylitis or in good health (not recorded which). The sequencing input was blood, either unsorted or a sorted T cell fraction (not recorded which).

CDR3 in amino acids: CASSLWASGEQETQYF. The CDR3 DNA reads as TGTGCCAGCAGCTTATGGGCTAGCGGGGAACAAGAGACCCAGTACTTC. The chain joins TRBV11-1 to TRBJ2-5, with 9 bases fitting TRBD2. Germline CDR1 SGHAT, CDR2 FQDESV (reference sequence). This CDR3 contains 16 residues. Trimming took 2 bases from V and 2 from J; bases not matched to a gene: 6.